The TCR beta chain under discussion was sequenced for a study of regulatory dendritic cells for organ transplantation (dated by TCRdb to 2016 to 2017). Study-level background: The TCRbeta repertoires of sorted naive and memory CD4+ and CD8+ T cells were sequenced before and after allostimulation with regulatory or mature dendritic cells.

On the study overall, not on this receptor specifically: The authors pointed out considerable heterogeneity between individuals in the alloreactive memory CD8+ T cell pool, and only two subjects were sequenced. Of the resting subsets, memory CD8+ T cells had the largest number of alloreactive TCR clonotypes. The repertoires of naive CD4+ and CD8+ T cells were highly diverse, while memory cell repertoires were less diverse, with memory CD8+ cells being the most oligoclonal. In both subjects, allostimulation led to expansion of memory CD8+ clones, though the expansion induced by regulatory dendritic cells appeared to be more limited than that induced by mature dendritic cells.

The TCRbeta CDR3 regions were amplified in a multiplexed two-step PCR with Vbeta-specific forward primers and Jbeta-specific reverse primers. TCRbeta libraries were sequenced on an Illumina instrument through the immunoSEQ service. Per the original workflow: IMGT annotation was used to assign V, D and J genes, and synthetic CDR3 analogues were used to correct the counts for multiplex PCR bias. The immunoSEQ Analyzer calculated repertoire clonality as one minus the normalized Shannon entropy. Clonal expansion was defined using Fisher's exact test with Benjamini-Hochberg false discovery rate control and a two-tailed threshold of P<0.01. TCRdb obtained this table from immuneACCESS and retained in-frame rearrangements with V and J assigned. These tables miss some clones; where compared with another copy, unresolved V genes account for less than half of the shortfall, and the remainder is unexplained. That table supplies the V and J calls and clone size; D and trimming were determined from the DNA. In all, the sample holds fewer than 40,000 clones, and around nine tenths of those were seen once. Together, the top ten hold over 0.095% of the sample.

FACS was used to sort CD4+ or CD8+ cells into naive T cells (CD45RA+) and memory T cells (CD45RO+). A couple of healthy control subjects provided the T cells used for TCR sequencing. Unstimulated sorted T cell subsets were used as baseline controls for the mixed lymphocyte reactions. The Qiagen DNeasy Blood & Tissue Kit was used for extraction of genomic DNA. On this clone itself: The specificity of this receptor is unknown. Base-call qualities are not available, and no considerably larger clone is one nucleotide away.

The junction shows trimming of 2 bases on V and 3 bases on J, plus 16 bases between the germline ends. The CDR3 numbers 16 residues from cysteine through phenylalanine. Left in the record is the CDR3 DNA by itself, 48 bases read in frame from the first base. CDR1 and CDR2 (MNHEY, SVGAGI) derive from the germline V gene. The sequence was obtained from a human donor in good health. This receptor chain uses TRBV6-5 and TRBJ2-5; a tentative D match to TRBD2 spans 8 bases. Input material: naive CD8+ T cells from blood. The cell subset or site label for this specimen denotes: CD45RA+ naive T cells. The DNA sequence is given as TGTGCCAGCAGTTACCTTCGGGAGGGGGCTAAAGAGACCCAGTACTTC. This encodes CASSYLREGAKETQYF.